This T cell receptor (beta chain) is drawn from a study of cytomegalovirus exposure and HLA in healthy donors. Turning to this clone: Its target is not known.

Study results and caveats: 87-base-pair reads could not separate some V segments, including TRBV6-2 and TRBV6-3.

PCR employed 60 Vbeta and 13 Jbeta primers. Profiled with immunoSEQ multiplex PCR; TCRdb holds only in-frame clones, not every one. The repertoire table contains approximately 110,000 clones. The V and J ends lost 5 bases and 3 bases, in that order; junction bases with no gene match: 6. This CDR3 is 15 amino acids long. CDR1 and CDR2 (germline): SGHAT, FQNNGV. The sequence derives from a man aged 45-65 years in good health and CMV-seronegative. The rearrangement joins TRBV11-2 to TRBJ2-5, with TRBD1 matching over 10 bases. The sequenced sample was PBMCs. The CDR3 nucleotides read TGTGCCAGCAGCCTTACCGGGACAGGGGAAGAGACCCAGTACTTC. Its protein product is CASSLTGTGEETQYF.